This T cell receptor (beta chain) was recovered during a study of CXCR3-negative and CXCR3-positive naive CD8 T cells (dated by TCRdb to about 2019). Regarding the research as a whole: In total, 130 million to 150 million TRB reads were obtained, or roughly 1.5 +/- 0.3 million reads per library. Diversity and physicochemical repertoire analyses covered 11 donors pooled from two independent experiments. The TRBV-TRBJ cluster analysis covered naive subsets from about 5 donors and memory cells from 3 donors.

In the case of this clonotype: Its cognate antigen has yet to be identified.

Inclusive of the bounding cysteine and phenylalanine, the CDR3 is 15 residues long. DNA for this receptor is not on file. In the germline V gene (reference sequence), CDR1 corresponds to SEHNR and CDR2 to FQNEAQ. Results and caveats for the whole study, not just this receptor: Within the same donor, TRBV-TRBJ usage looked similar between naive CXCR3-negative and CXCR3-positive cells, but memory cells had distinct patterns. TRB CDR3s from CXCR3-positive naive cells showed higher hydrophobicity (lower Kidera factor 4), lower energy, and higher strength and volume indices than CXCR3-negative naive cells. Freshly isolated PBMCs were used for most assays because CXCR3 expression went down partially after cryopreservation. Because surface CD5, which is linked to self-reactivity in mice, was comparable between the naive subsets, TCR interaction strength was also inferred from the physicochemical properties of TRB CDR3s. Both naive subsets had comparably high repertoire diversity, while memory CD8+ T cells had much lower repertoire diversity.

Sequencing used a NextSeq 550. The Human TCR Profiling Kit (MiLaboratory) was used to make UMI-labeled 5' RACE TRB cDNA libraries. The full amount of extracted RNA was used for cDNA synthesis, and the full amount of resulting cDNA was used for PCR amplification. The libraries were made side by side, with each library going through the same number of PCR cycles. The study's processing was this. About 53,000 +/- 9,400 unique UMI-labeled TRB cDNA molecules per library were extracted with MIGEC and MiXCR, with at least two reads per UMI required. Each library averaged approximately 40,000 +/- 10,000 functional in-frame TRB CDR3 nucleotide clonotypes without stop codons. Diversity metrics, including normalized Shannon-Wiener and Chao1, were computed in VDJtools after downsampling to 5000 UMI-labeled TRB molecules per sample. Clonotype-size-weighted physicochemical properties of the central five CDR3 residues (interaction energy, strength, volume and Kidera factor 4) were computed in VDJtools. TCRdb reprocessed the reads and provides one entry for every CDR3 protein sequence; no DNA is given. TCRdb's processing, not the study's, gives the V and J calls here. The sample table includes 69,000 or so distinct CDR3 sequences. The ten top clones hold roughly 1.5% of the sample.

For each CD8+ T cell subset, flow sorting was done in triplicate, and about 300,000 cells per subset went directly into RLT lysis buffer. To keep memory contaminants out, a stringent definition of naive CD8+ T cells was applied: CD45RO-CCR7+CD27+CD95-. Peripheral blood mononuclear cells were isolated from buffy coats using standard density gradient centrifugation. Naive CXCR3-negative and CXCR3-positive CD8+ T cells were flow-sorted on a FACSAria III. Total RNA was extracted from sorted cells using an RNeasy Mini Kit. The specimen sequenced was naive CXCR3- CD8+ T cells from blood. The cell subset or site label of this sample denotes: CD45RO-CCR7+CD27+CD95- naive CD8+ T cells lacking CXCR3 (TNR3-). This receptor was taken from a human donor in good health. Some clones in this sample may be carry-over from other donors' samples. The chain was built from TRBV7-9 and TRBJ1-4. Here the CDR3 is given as CASSLMRATNEKLFF.